These T cell receptor beta chains were read from a single sample in a study of blood T cells in healthy people across ages. TCRdb analysed the 5' RACE reads with MiXCR anew, one entry per CDR3 protein. The sample yields some 1 million distinct CDR3 sequences, more than 40% seen once. The sequencing input was blood. The receptors were gathered from a woman aged 60 to 75 in good health. The CDR3 runs from the conserved cysteine through the conserved F or W. Each record gives: J gene, V gene, D gene, clone size, CDR3 DNA, CDR3 protein. A D gene is named only where the DNA matches it firmly. Clone size, where shown, is once, few, many, or a class for clones that have expanded.

>TRBJ2-3|TRBV5-8|-|-
TGTGCCAGCAGCTTGCTTTATGGGGAGAGAGATACGCAGTATTTT
CASSLLYGERDTQYF
>TRBJ2-7|TRBV20-1|TRBD1|-
TGCAGTGCTAGAGGACAGGGAAGGACCCACGAGCAGTACTTC
CSARGQGRTHEQYF
>TRBJ2-5|TRBV15|-|-
TGTGCCACCAGCAGTACGAGGGCGCCCTACAATGAGCAGTACTTC
CATSSTRAPYNEQYF
>TRBJ2-3|TRBV7-8|-|-
TGTGCCAGCAGCTTAGCGCGCCACCCCGTGTCAGGCTCTAGCACAGATACGCAGTATTTT
CASSLARHPVSGSSTDTQYF
>TRBJ2-2|TRBV28|-|-
TGTCCCAGCAGTACCAGTGGAGTCGGGGAGCTGTTTTTT
CPSSTSGVGELFF
>TRBJ2-4|TRBV7-8|-|-
TGTGCCAGCAGCTTAGCGTTTCGGGGAGGCAAAAACATTCAGTACTTC
CASSLAFRGGKNIQYF
>TRBJ1-5|TRBV6-1|-|few
TGTGCCAGCGACGGGGGATTGGATCAGCCCCAGCATTTT
CASDGGLDQPQHF
>TRBJ2-3|TRBV11-3|TRBD2|few
TGTGCCAGCAGCTACGCCGTGGGGGGGGCAGATACGCAGTATTTT
CASSYAVGGADTQYF
>TRBJ1-4|TRBV29-1|-|few
TGCAGCGTTCTTCATTACAGCGAACATGCAACTAATGAAAAACTGTTTTTT
CSVLHYSEHATNEKLFF
>TRBJ2-4|TRBV5-6|-|many
TGTGCCAGCAGCTTAAGGCGGCCAATCGGAGCCAAAAACATTCAGTACTTC
CASSLRRPIGAKNIQYF
>TRBJ1-1|TRBV7-2|TRBD1|few
TGTGCCAGCAGCTTTGGAGGGGGCGGAACTGAAGCTTTCTTT
CASSFGGGGTEAFF
>TRBJ2-4|TRBV27|-|many
TGTGCCAGCAGTGCCCTTCCGGGGCCTGGGGACATTCAGTACTTC
CASSALPGPGDIQYF
>TRBJ2-1|TRBV20-1|-|-
TGCAGTGCTAGATCAGGGTACAATGAGCAGTTCTTC
CSARSGYNEQFF
>TRBJ2-5|TRBV24-1|-|-
TGTGCCACCAGTGATTTGTCGAGCGGTTCCCGGTCCGGGACCCCTTTGGGAGAGACCCAGTACTTC
CATSDLSSGSRSGTPLGETQYF
>TRBJ2-3|TRBV7-3|-|-
TGTGCCAGCAGCCCGAACATGGCGGATACGCAGTATTTT
CASSPNMADTQYF
>TRBJ2-7|TRBV27|TRBD2|few
TGTGCCAGCAGTCCCGTTTCGGGACTAACCTTTTACGAGCAGTACTTC
CASSPVSGLTFYEQYF
>TRBJ1-1|TRBV7-2|-|-
TGTGCCAGCAGCCCTAGGACAGCCAGGAACACTGAAGCTTTCTTT
CASSPRTARNTEAFF
>TRBJ2-6|TRBV3-1|-|few
TGTGCCAGCAGCCATCGACTATCTGGGGCCAACGTCCTGACTTTC
CASSHRLSGANVLTF
>TRBJ2-7|TRBV11-2|TRBD1|few
TGTGCCAGCAGCTTCCGATCGACAGGGGGCTCGGGCGAGCAGTACTTC
CASSFRSTGGSGEQYF
>TRBJ2-1|TRBV11-1|TRBD2|-
TGTGCCAGCAGATCTCCCGGACTAGCGTACAATGAGCAGTTCTTC
CASRSPGLAYNEQFF
>TRBJ2-7|TRBV5-1|-|many
TGCGCCAGCAGCGCGTGGACAGTGGACGAGCAGTACTTC
CASSAWTVDEQYF